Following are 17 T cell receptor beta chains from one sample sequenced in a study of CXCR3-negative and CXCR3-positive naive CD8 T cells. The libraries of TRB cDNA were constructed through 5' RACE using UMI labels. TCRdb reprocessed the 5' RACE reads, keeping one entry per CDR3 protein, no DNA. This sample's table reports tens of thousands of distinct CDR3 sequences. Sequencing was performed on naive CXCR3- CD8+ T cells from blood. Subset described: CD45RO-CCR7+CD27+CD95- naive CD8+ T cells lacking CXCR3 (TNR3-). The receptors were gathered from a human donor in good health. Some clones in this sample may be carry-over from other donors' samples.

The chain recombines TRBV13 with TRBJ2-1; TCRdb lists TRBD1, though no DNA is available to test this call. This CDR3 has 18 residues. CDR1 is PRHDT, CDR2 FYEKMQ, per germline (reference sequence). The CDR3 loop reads CASSPLYSDPSSYNEQFF.

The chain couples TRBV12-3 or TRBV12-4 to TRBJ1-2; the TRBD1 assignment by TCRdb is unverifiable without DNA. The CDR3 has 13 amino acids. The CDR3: CASSSGQSYGYTF.

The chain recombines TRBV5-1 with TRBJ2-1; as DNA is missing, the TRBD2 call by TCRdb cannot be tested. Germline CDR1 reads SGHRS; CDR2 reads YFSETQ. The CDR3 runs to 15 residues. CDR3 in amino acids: CASSLDSGGTNEQFF.

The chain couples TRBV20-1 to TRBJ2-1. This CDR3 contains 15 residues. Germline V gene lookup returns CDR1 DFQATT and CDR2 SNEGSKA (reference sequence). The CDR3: CSARRAGGPIDEQFF.

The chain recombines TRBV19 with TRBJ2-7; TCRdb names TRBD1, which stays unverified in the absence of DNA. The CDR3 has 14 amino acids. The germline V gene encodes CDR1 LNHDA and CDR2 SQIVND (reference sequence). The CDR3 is CASSPQRDIYEQYF.

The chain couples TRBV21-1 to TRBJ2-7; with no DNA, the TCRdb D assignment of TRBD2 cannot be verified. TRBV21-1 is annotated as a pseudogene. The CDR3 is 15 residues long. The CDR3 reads CASSKGGLVPYEQYF.

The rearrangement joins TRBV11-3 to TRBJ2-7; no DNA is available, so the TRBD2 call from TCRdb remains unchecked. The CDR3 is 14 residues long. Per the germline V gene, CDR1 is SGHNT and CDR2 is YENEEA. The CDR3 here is CASSLGGERDRQYF.

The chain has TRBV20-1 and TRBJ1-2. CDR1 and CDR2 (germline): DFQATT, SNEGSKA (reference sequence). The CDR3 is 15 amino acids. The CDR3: CSALEAVATNYGYTF.

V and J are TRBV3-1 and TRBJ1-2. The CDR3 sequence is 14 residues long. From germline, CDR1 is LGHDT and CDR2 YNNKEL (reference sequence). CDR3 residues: CASSQVEDSGGYTF.

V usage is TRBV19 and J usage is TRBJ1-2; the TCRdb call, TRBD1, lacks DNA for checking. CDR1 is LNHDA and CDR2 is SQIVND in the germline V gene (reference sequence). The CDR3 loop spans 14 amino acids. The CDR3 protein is CASSMGTGGRGYTF.

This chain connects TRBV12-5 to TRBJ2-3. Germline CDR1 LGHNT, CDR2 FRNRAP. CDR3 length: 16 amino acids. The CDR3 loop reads CASGLVQGTSTDTQYF.

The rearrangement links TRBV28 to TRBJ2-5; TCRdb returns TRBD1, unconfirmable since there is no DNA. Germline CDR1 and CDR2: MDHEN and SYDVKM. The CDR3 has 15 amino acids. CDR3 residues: CASSFGTGHQETQYF.

CDR3 sequence: CASSPLWGGGYNEQFF. V and J are TRBV7-8 and TRBJ2-1; TCRdb designates TRBD1, a call that cannot be tested without DNA. The germline gives CDR1 SGHVS, CDR2 FQNEAQ. The CDR3 contains 16 residues.

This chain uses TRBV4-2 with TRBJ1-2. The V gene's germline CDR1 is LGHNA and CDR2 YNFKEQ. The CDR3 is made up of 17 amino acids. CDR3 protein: CASSQGQGPSNFYGYTF.

Here the CDR3 reads CSVEDRLLAAPETQYF. The chain recombines TRBV29-1 with TRBJ2-5; the D call from TCRdb, TRBD2, cannot be confirmed without DNA. The CDR3 contains 16 residues. Germline V gene sequence: CDR1 SQVTM, CDR2 ANQGSEA.

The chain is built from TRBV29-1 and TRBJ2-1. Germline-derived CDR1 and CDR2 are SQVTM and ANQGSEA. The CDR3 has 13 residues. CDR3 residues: CSAGSLSYNEQFF.

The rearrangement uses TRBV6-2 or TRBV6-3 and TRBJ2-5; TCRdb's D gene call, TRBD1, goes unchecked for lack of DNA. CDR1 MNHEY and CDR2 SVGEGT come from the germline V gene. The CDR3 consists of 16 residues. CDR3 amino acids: CASSPGDGPTQETQYF.